This T cell receptor (beta chain) was observed in a study of human T cells and chemical hapten exposure. A single record per CDR3 protein comes from TCRdb applying MiXCR to the RACE reads. Among around 130,000 distinct CDR3 sequences listed, about 10% were seen once. The ends were cut back, 4 bases at V and 2 bases at J, with 12 bases in the middle. Per germline, CDR1 MNHNS and CDR2 SASEGT. This CDR3 spans 15 amino acids. Overall study findings and caveats: Significantly more large CDR3 similarity clusters arose among expanded TCRs than among controls.

Described time point: patch test 3, about 24 weeks after DPC sensitization. Indicated treatment: therapeutic diphenylcyclopropenone sensitization with weekly scalp DPC. About this clonotype: Its antigen is still unknown.

The chain employs TRBV6-1 and TRBJ1-5, with D perhaps TRBD1 (6 bases). The sequence came from a woman aged 45-59 years with alopecia areata. Some clones in this sample may be carry-over from other donors' samples. The sequences come from whole blood, collected in connection with sensitization to the hapten diphenylcyclopropenone (DPC). The CDR3 coding sequence is TGTGCCAGCAGTGTCTTACCAGGGGGCAATCAGCCCCAGCATTTT. Translating gives CASSVLPGGNQPQHF.